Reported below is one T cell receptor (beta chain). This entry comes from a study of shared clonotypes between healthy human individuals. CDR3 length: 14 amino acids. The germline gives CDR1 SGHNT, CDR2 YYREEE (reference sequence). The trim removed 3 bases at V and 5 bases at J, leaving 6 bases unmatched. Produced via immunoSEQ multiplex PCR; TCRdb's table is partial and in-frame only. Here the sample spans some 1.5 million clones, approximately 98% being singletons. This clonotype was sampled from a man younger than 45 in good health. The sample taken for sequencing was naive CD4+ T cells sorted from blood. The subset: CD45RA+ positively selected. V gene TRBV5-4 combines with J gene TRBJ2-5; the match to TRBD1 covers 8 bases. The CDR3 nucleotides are TGTGCCAGCAGCTCAGGACAGGGCAGTGAGACCCAGTACTTC. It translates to CASSSGQGSETQYF. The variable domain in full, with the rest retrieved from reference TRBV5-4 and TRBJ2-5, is ETGVTQSPTHLIKTRGQQVTLRCSSQSGHNTVSWYQQALGQGPQFIFQYYREEENGRGNFPPRFSGLQFPNYSSELNVNALELDDSALYLCASSSGQGSETQYFGPGTRLLVL.